This TCR beta chain was recovered during a study of response to subunit inactivated influenza vaccine (dated by TCRdb to the late 2010s). For the wider study: Deep quantitative T cell receptor repertoire profiling was used in the study to track responses to a trivalent subunit inactivated influenza vaccine. Study-wide conclusions, independent of this receptor: The authors suggested that each seasonal influenza vaccination may recruit only a limited number of new T cells.

Libraries were constructed by RT-PCR. TCRdb records Illumina HiSeq 2500 as the sequencer. TCRdb's own reprocessing of the public reads used fastp at Q25 and MiXCR and kept productive beta chains. Records with the same CDR3 protein are collapsed into one entry carrying the most frequent genes and DNA. In all, the sample holds about half a million distinct CDR3 sequences, and roughly 9.7% of those were seen once. The top ten hold more than 10% of the sample. In the paper's terms, the time point label means: around 42 days after influenza vaccine administration. This clonotype has a handful of counts. It lacks a known antigen. Base qualities are missing; no much larger clone stands one base away. Sequences MGHDK (CDR1) and SYGVNS (CDR2) are obtained from the germline V gene. V gives up 10 bases and J gives up 1 base, and the segment between their germline ends measures 13 bases. The cysteine opens and the phenylalanine closes a CDR3 of 13 amino acids. This entry keeps only the CDR3 DNA: 39 bases, framed from base 1.

The TCR sequence derives from a man aged 45-65 years who received an inactivated influenza vaccine. Donor details come from another sample of the same person, matched by shared clones. The sequencing here drew on PBMCs from blood, taken about 40 days after vaccination. The chain is made from TRBV25-1 and TRBJ1-1, with the D gene too uncertain to name. The DNA reads TGTGCCACTAACCGGGCCTCGAACACTGAAGCTTTCTTT. Its translation is CATNRASNTEAFF.